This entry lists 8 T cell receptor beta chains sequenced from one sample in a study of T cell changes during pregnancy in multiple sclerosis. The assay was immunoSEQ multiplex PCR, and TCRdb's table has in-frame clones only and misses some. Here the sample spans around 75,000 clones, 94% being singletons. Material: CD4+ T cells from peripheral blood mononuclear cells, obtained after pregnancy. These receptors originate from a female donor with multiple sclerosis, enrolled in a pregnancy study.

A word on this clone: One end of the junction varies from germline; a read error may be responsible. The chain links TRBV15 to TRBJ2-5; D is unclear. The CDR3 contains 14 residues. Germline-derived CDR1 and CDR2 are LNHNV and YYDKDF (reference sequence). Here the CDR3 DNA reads TGTGCCACCAGCGGAGACTTGTTACAAGAGACCCAGTACTTC. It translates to CATSGDLLQETQYF.

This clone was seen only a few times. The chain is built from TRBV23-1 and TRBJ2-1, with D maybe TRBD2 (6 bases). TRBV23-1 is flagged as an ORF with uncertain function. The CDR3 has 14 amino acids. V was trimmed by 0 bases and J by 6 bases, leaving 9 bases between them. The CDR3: CASSQSTGGNEQFF. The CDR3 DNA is TGCGCCAGCAGTCAATCAACCGGGGGCAATGAGCAGTTCTTC.

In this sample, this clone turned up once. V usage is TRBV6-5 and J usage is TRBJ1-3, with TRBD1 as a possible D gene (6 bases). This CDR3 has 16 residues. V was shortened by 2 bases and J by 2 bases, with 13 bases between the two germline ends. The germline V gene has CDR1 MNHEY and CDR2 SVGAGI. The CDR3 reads CASSYQDPGAGNTIYF. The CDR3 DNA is TGTGCCAGCAGTTACCAAGACCCAGGGGCTGGAAACACCATATATTTT.

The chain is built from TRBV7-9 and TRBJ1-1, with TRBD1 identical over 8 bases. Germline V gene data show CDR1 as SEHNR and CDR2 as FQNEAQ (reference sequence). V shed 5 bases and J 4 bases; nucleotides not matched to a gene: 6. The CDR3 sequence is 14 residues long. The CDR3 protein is CASSRRTGITEAFF. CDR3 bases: TGTGCCAGCAGCCGCCGGACAGGGATCACTGAAGCTTTCTTT.

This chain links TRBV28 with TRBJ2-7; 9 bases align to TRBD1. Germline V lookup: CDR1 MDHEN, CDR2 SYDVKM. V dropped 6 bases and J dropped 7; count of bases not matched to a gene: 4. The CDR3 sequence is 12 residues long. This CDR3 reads CASSPDRGEQYF. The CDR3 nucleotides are TGTGCCAGCAGCCCCGACAGGGGGGAGCAGTACTTC. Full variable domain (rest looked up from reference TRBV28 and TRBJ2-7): DVKVTQSSRYLVKRTGEKVFLECVQDMDHENMFWYRQDPGLGLRLIYFSYDVKMKEKGDIPEGYSVSREKKERFSLILESASTNQTSMYLCASSPDRGEQYFGPGTRLTVT.

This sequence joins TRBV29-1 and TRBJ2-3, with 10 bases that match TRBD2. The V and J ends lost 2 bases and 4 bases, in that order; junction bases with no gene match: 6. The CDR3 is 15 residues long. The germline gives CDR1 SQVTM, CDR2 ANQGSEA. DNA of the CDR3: TGCAGCGTTGAAATCCTAGCGGGAGTGCCAGATACGCAGTATTTT. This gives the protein CSVEILAGVPDTQYF.

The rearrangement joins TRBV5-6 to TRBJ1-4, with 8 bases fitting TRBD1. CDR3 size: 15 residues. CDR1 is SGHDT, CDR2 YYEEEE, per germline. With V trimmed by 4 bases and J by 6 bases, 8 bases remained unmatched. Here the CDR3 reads CASSGIQGAHEKLFF. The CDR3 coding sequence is TGTGCCAGCAGCGGAATCCAGGGGGCACATGAAAAACTGTTTTTT.

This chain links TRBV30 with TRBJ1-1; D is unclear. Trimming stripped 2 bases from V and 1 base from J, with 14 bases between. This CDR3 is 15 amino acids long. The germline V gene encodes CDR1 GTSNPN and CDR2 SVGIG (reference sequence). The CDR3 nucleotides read TGTGCCTGGAGTCCCTTCCTGACGGGGAACACTGAAGCTTTCTTT. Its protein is CAWSPFLTGNTEAFF.